These T cell receptor beta chains were read from a single sample in a study of regulatory T cells in long-lasting Graves disease. Each CDR3 protein gets one entry after TCRdb re-called the multiplex PCR reads with MiXCR. The table lists approximately 470,000 distinct CDR3 sequences, 20% of them singletons. Sequences were derived from peripheral blood mononuclear cells (PBMCs), sampled when the disease was refractory, from a patient treated with antithyroid drugs. The source of these receptors is a female donor with Graves disease. Each CDR3 is given with its conserved first and last residue. A D gene is named only where the DNA matches it firmly. The listing skips clone size in some rows; elsewhere it reads once, few, many or a size class.

NA	TRBJ1-2	NA	TRBV19	CASFTVNYGYTF
NA	TRBJ1-3	NA	TRBV20-1	CSARDSWAYSGNTIYF
few	TRBJ1-4	NA	TRBV29-1	CSVPGQTNEKLFF
many	TRBJ1-1	NA	TRBV3-1	CASSSGAGMNTEAFF
NA	TRBJ2-7	NA	TRBV12-3/TRBV12-4	CASSGGESSYEQYF
few	TRBJ2-2	NA	TRBV10-3	CAISERPRRYPNTGELFF
many	TRBJ1-2	TRBD1	TRBV29-1	CSALDRERYGYTF
many	TRBJ1-2	TRBD1	TRBV24-1	CATSNPGTANRRGYTF
NA	TRBJ2-7	NA	TRBV7-6	CASSRDFSSYEQYF
many	TRBJ2-7	NA	TRBV28	CASSPRTVSSYEQYF
NA	TRBJ2-7	NA	TRBV19	CASSPLTETYEQYF
many	TRBJ2-7	TRBD2	TRBV28	CASSPNLREHYEQYF
many	TRBJ1-4	NA	TRBV5-5	CASSLEDSSNEKLFF
NA	TRBJ2-3	NA	TRBV5-6	CASSLFAGTADTQYF
NA	TRBJ1-2	TRBD1	TRBV30	CAWSLGQDSGGYTF
NA	TRBJ2-1	NA	TRBV28	CASIQGGINEQFF
NA	TRBJ2-7	NA	TRBV14	CASSPLSTNYKQYF
NA	TRBJ2-2	NA	TRBV7-2	CASSLEYGWIDTGELFF
many	TRBJ1-2	NA	TRBV6-2/TRBV6-3	CASRIRRDGPYGYTF
few	TRBJ2-5	NA	TRBV6-2/TRBV6-3	CASSYGKIRASEETQYF
many	TRBJ1-2	NA	TRBV6-5	CASSSGPRSYGYTF
few	TRBJ2-2	NA	TRBV5-1	CASDRDDTTAGELFF
few	TRBJ2-7	NA	TRBV5-1	CASSWHFSYEQYF
many	TRBJ2-5	NA	TRBV2	CASSGGFQATQYF
many	TRBJ2-2	NA	TRBV2	CASTWGVELFF
few	TRBJ2-7	NA	TRBV24-1	CATSSPPGEQYF
NA	TRBJ2-3	TRBD2	TRBV3-1	CASSTAGGTDTQYF
many	TRBJ2-4	NA	TRBV19	CASSPPGALAKNIQYF
NA	TRBJ2-7	NA	TRBV5-1	CTSSLDSYEQYF